The 28 T cell receptor beta chains in this list originate from one sample, sequenced in a study of blood T cell repertoires in COVID-19. Only in-frame clones appear in the TCRdb table, and some are missing; sequencing was by immunoSEQ multiplex PCR. The profile covers a few hundred thousand clones, with 70% to 90% appearing a single time and more than 0.95% taken by the ten largest. The sequenced sample was peripheral blood. These TCRs come from a man aged 40-49 years with acute or convalescent COVID-19.

The chain is built from TRBV15 and TRBJ2-4; weak D call: TRBD2 (6 bases). Between the trimmed V and J ends, which lost 3 bases and 8 bases, there was a span of 11 bases. CDR1 LNHNV and CDR2 YYDKDF come from the germline V gene (reference sequence). The CDR3 has 13 amino acids. CDR3 sequence (DNA): TGTGCCACCAGCAGCACGGGAGTGGACATTCAGTACTTC. Its protein product is CATSSTGVDIQYF.

This clone was seen only a few times. This rearrangement joins TRBV28 to TRBJ2-1, with D uncertain. The V gene's germline CDR1 is MDHEN and CDR2 SYDVKM. The germline V and J ends were trimmed by 4 bases and 8 bases, with 12 bases remaining between them. The CDR3 length is 13 residues. The CDR3 reads CASSSPSRHEQFF. The CDR3 DNA follows: TGTGCCAGCAGTTCACCCTCCAGGCATGAGCAGTTCTTC. Looking up the rest from reference TRBV28 and TRBJ2-1 gives the full variable domain: DVKVTQSSRYLVKRTGEKVFLECVQDMDHENMFWYRQDPGLGLRLIYFSYDVKMKEKGDIPEGYSVSREKKERFSLILESASTNQTSMYLCASSSPSRHEQFFGPGTRLTVL.

The chain recombines TRBV4-3 with TRBJ1-1; 7 bases are a match to TRBD1. V lost 3 bases, J lost 1 base, and 11 bases stayed unmatched. Germline CDR1 reads LGHNA; CDR2 reads YSLEER. This CDR3 region has 17 residues. The CDR3 loop reads CASSQGVGTVRNTEAFF. The DNA for the CDR3 is TGCGCCAGCAGCCAGGGGGTGGGGACAGTAAGGAACACTGAAGCTTTCTTT.

The V and J genes are TRBV29-1 and TRBJ2-7; TRBD2 might be the D (7 bases). Germline CDR1 SQVTM, CDR2 ANQGSEA. This CDR3 is 15 amino acids long. V was cut by 2 bases and J by 6 bases, with 20 bases left in between. CDR3 in DNA: TGCAGCGTTGAAAAGGGGGGACTACGTGGCAGCGAGCAGTACTTC. Its translation is CSVEKGGLRGSEQYF.

The CDR3 bases are TGTGCCTGGAGACCGTTGGGACAGAACTATGGCTACACCTTC. It is translated as CAWRPLGQNYGYTF. This chain uses TRBV30 with TRBJ1-2; 7 bases are a match to TRBD1. J lost 2 bases, V lost 3 bases, and 6 bases had no gene match. CDR1 and CDR2 from the germline V gene are GTSNPN and SVGIG (reference sequence). This CDR3 comprises 14 residues.

V is TRBV5-1 and J is TRBJ2-7; D is possibly TRBD2 (6 bases). Germline lookup yields CDR1 SGHRS and CDR2 YFSETQ. V was cut by 2 bases and J by 4 bases, with 13 bases left in between. The CDR3 loop spans 14 amino acids. DNA of the CDR3: TGCGCCAGCAGCTTTAGCGGTATTAATTACGAGCAGTACTTC. Protein product: CASSFSGINYEQYF.

The chain carries TRBV28 and TRBJ1-2; 8 bases fit TRBD1. Germline V gene data show CDR1 as MDHEN and CDR2 as SYDVKM. V trimming: 5 bases; J trimming: 7 bases; junction bases outside the gene matches: 9. The CDR3 has 14 amino acids. The CDR3 DNA follows: TGTGCCAGCAGTCGGGGGGACAGGATAGGTGGCTACACCTTC. Translated, it gives CASSRGDRIGGYTF.

The chain recombines TRBV27 with TRBJ2-1; weak D call: TRBD1 (7 bases). V was cut by 5 bases and J by 9 bases, with 17 bases left in between. This CDR3 is 14 amino acids long. Looked up from germline, CDR1 is MNHEY and CDR2 is SMNVEV (reference sequence). CDR3 bases: TGTGCCAGCAGTCCCGACTACAGGGGAGGTGAGCAGTTCTTC. Translation: CASSPDYRGGEQFF.

The rearrangement joins TRBV15 to TRBJ2-3; 9 nucleotides align to TRBD2. The junction had 9 bases not matched to a gene; V was cut back by 3 bases and J by 5 bases. The CDR3 has 16 residues. Germline V gives CDR1 LNHNV, CDR2 YYDKDF (reference sequence). CDR3 loop: CATSRGVAGALDTQYF. As DNA, the CDR3 is TGTGCCACCAGCAGGGGGGTAGCGGGGGCCTTAGATACGCAGTATTTT.

This chain uses TRBV6-6 with TRBJ2-7, with D perhaps TRBD2 (5 bases). V was pared by 2 bases and J by 3 bases, with 8 bases between. The CDR3 loop spans 13 amino acids. From germline, CDR1 is MNHNY and CDR2 SVGAGI (reference sequence). The CDR3: CASSYAGGYEQYF. In DNA, the CDR3 is TGTGCCAGCAGTTACGCGGGTGGCTACGAGCAGTACTTC.

About this clone itself: This same CDR3 is encoded by further DNA sequences in the sample. The gene calls are TRBV5-1 and TRBJ2-5; 9 positions agree with TRBD2. V lost 0 bases, J lost 5 bases, and 2 bases stayed unmatched. CDR3 length: 14 residues. Germline CDR1 reads SGHRS; CDR2 reads YFSETQ. In DNA form, the CDR3 reads TGCGCCAGCAGCTTGGAGCTAGCGGGGGAGACCCAGTACTTC. It translates to CASSLELAGETQYF.

A remark on this clone: Its ends do not fully match the called genes, so a read error is possible. V and J are TRBV7-7 and TRBJ2-1; a possible D gene is TRBD2 (6 bases). This CDR3 contains 16 residues. Looked up from germline, CDR1 is SSHAT and CDR2 is FNYEAQ (reference sequence). The CDR3 DNA reads TGTGCTAGCAGCGTCAACTCACTAGCCTCTGACAATGAGCAGTTCTTC. Translating it yields CASSVNSLASDNEQFF.

The CDR3 region is CASSEPPGQGAGEKLFF. CDR3 in DNA: TGTGCCAGCAGTGAACCTCCGGGACAGGGGGCTGGTGAAAAACTGTTTTTT. V and J are TRBV6-1 and TRBJ1-4; TRBD1 matches at 12 bases. Germline V gives CDR1 MNHNS, CDR2 SASEGT. This CDR3 contains 17 residues. V shed 2 bases and J 7 bases; nucleotides not matched to a gene: 8.

The gene calls are TRBV4-1 and TRBJ2-2, with TRBD2 matching over 8 bases. Germline loops: CDR1 MGHRA, CDR2 YSYEKL. With 3 bases clipped from V and 5 bases from J, the junction kept 5 bases outside the gene matches. The CDR3 is 15 amino acids. The CDR3 sequence: CASSQSGGLTGELFF. For the CDR3, the DNA is TGCGCCAGCAGCCAGTCGGGAGGGCTGACCGGGGAGCTGTTTTTT.

The CDR3 protein is CASSVSLAGAPDTQYF. In nucleotides, the CDR3 is TGTGCCAGCAGCGTCTCCCTAGCGGGGGCCCCAGATACGCAGTATTTT. The J gene is TRBJ2-3, the V gene TRBV9, with 10 bases that match TRBD2. After removal of 2 bases from V and 4 bases from J, the junction contained 7 bases not matched to a gene. The CDR3 spans 16 residues. The germline gives CDR1 SGDLS, CDR2 YYNGEE.

CDR3 in DNA: TGCAGTGCTAGTCGGGGGAACACTGAAGCTTTCTTT. Translated: CSASRGNTEAFF. This chain connects TRBV20-1 to TRBJ1-1; D uncertain. With 3 bases removed from V and 1 base from J, the gap between germline ends came to 6 bases. The CDR3 is 12 amino acids. Germline V gene sequence: CDR1 DFQATT, CDR2 SNEGSKA (reference sequence).

V gene TRBV9 combines with J gene TRBJ2-1; TRBD2 is a possible D gene (5 bases). The CDR3 has 17 residues. The germline gives CDR1 SGDLS, CDR2 YYNGEE. Deletions cut 0 bases from V and 3 bases from J, with 16 bases between. Here the CDR3 DNA reads TGTGCCAGCAGCGTAGGAGGGTCAGTTAGGCTCTACAATGAGCAGTTCTTC. Translation: CASSVGGSVRLYNEQFF.

This chain links TRBV19 with TRBJ2-3; D possibly corresponds to TRBD1 (5 bases). The V gene's germline CDR1 is LNHDA and CDR2 SQIVND (reference sequence). The germline V and J ends were trimmed by 4 bases and 1 base, with 12 bases remaining between them. CDR3 length: 15 residues. Written as DNA, the CDR3 is TGTGCCAGTAGTACCGGTGGCAGGGGCACAGATACGCAGTATTTT. It specifies CASSTGGRGTDTQYF.

This sequence joins TRBV19 and TRBJ2-7, with 9 bases fitting TRBD2. After removal of 2 bases from V and 4 bases from J, the junction contained 6 bases not matched to a gene. The CDR3 contains 15 residues. Germline loops: CDR1 LNHDA, CDR2 SQIVND (reference sequence). CDR3 nucleotide sequence: TGTGCCAGTAGTATAAGGCCTAGCGGGGCGTACGAGCAGTACTTC. Translated, it gives CASSIRPSGAYEQYF.

The chain has TRBV27 and TRBJ2-7; 8 nucleotides match TRBD2. The V segment lost 8 bases and the J segment 0 bases; nucleotides outside the gene matches: 18. Looked up from germline, CDR1 is MNHEY and CDR2 is SMNVEV (reference sequence). The CDR3 covers 18 residues. DNA for the CDR3: TGTGCCAGCCCCATCGGACGGGGGGGAGGGCCGATCTCCTACGAGCAGTACTTC. Its translation is CASPIGRGGGPISYEQYF.

This rearrangement joins TRBV13 to TRBJ2-1; 11 nucleotides match TRBD2. The germline V gene encodes CDR1 PRHDT and CDR2 FYEKMQ (reference sequence). V trimming: 4 bases; J trimming: 2 bases; junction bases outside the gene matches: 16. This CDR3 is 20 amino acids long. The CDR3 protein is CASSSTEGFSGRAPYNEQFF. DNA of the CDR3: TGTGCCAGCAGCTCAACGGAAGGATTTAGCGGGAGGGCCCCCTACAATGAGCAGTTCTTC.

The chain uses TRBV7-2 and TRBJ2-1; 13 nucleotides agree with TRBD2. The germline V gene encodes CDR1 SGHTA and CDR2 FQGNSA. V trimming: 6 bases; J trimming: 2 bases; junction bases outside the gene matches: 4. This CDR3 spans 16 amino acids. CDR3 loop: CASRITSGGAYNEQFF. Here the CDR3 DNA reads TGTGCCAGCAGGATTACTAGCGGGGGGGCCTACAATGAGCAGTTCTTC. The full variable domain, rest sourced from reference TRBV7-2 and TRBJ2-1, is GAGVSQSPSNKVTEKGKDVELRCDPISGHTALYWYRQSLGQGLEFLIYFQGNSAPDKSGLPSDRFSAERTGGSVSTLTIQRTQQEDSAVYLCASRITSGGAYNEQFFGPGTRLTVL.

V is TRBV7-9 and J is TRBJ2-2; the D is unclear. Germline V gene sequence: CDR1 SEHNR, CDR2 FQNEAQ (reference sequence). The CDR3 has 14 residues. The V end lost 5 bases, the J end lost 9 bases, and 16 bases lay between the germline ends. CDR3 sequence reads: CASSLDQVLWELFF. In nucleotides, the CDR3 is TGTGCCAGCAGCCTAGATCAGGTCCTCTGGGAGCTGTTTTTT.

The chain links TRBV28 to TRBJ1-2; TRBD1 aligns across 7 bases. Trimming cost V 5 bases and J 5 bases; bases outside gene matches: 17. CDR1 is MDHEN, CDR2 SYDVKM, per germline. The CDR3 is made up of 17 amino acids. DNA of the CDR3: TGTGCCAGCAGTCCGCCCCTGACAGGGATCCTCCCTTATGGCTACACCTTC. Its protein is CASSPPLTGILPYGYTF.

The chain combines TRBV29-1 with TRBJ2-7, with 8 bases that match TRBD1. From germline, CDR1 is SQVTM and CDR2 ANQGSEA. The CDR3 has 15 amino acids. V was clipped by 4 bases and J by 0 bases; unmatched bases: 8. The CDR3 DNA reads as TGCAGCGTTGTAATCCGGGACAGGAGCTCCTACGAGCAGTACTTC. Protein product: CSVVIRDRSSYEQYF.

This chain connects TRBV6-1 to TRBJ1-2, with 8 bases aligning to TRBD1. This CDR3 spans 13 amino acids. With 3 bases clipped from V and 7 bases from J, the junction kept 4 bases outside the gene matches. Per the germline V gene, CDR1 is MNHNS and CDR2 is SASEGT. CDR3 loop: CASSEQDRAGYTF. The DNA of the CDR3 is TGTGCCAGCAGTGAGCAGGACAGGGCTGGCTACACCTTC.

CDR3 bases: TGCGCCAGCAGCCAGCCCGGGACACGATACGAGCAGTACTTC. Amino acid sequence: CASSQPGTRYEQYF. This rearrangement joins TRBV4-1 to TRBJ2-7, with D possibly being TRBD1 (6 bases). Trimming pared 3 bases from V and 4 bases from J, leaving 13 bases between. The CDR3 covers 14 residues. CDR1 is MGHRA, CDR2 YSYEKL, per germline.

The rearrangement uses TRBV7-9 and TRBJ1-1; 8 bases match TRBD1. The junction had 12 bases not matched to a gene; V was cut back by 5 bases and J by 4 bases. This CDR3 region has 16 residues. The germline V gene has CDR1 SEHNR and CDR2 FQNEAQ (reference sequence). The CDR3 loop is CASSPGGGRLGTEAFF. DNA for the CDR3: TGTGCCAGCAGCCCAGGGGGCGGCAGACTGGGCACTGAAGCTTTCTTT.